Each of the 16 T cell receptor beta chains below was sequenced from the same sample in a study of low-dose radiotherapy and immunotherapy resistance in tumors. The sample's time point: after trial treatment. Treatment here: LDRT plus nivolumab, ipilimumab, low-dose cyclophosphamide and aspirin (RACIN trial). First-strand cDNA used TRAV- and TRBV-specific primers, covering alpha and beta chains. The authors ran approximately 20 PCR cycles to amplify TCRs with a constant-region primer and V-primer adapter. MiXCR was run by TCRdb on the reads, yielding one entry per CDR3 protein. The repertoire holds 50,000 or so distinct CDR3 sequences, with about 23% as singletons. This sample comprised PBMCs, obtained after low-dose radiotherapy plus immunotherapy. These receptors all come from a male donor with prostate cancer.

There are a few counts of this clonotype. V gene TRBV10-1 combines with J gene TRBJ2-2; D is possibly TRBD1 or TRBD2 (6 bases each). V was cut by 2 bases and J by 6 bases, with 16 bases left in between. The germline V gene encodes CDR1 WNHNN and CDR2 SYGVQD (reference sequence). The CDR3 spans 16 residues. CDR3 residues: CASSEVRGPLSGELFF. DNA for the CDR3: TGCGCCAGCAGTGAGGTCCGGGGGCCTCTCTCCGGGGAGCTGTTTTTT.

This rearrangement joins TRBV5-5 to TRBJ1-5; a weak D match, TRBD1 (5 bases). Trimming cost V 0 bases and J 2 bases, with 15 bases left between them. The CDR3 has 17 amino acids. Per the germline V gene, CDR1 is SGHKS and CDR2 is YYEKEE (reference sequence). CDR3 protein: CASSLVLSGGGNQPQHF. CDR3 nucleotides: TGTGCCAGCAGCTTGGTATTGTCGGGGGGAGGCAATCAGCCCCAGCATTTT. Drawing the rest from reference TRBV5-5 and TRBJ1-5, the complete variable domain is DAGVTQSPTHLIKTRGQQVTLRCSPISGHKSVSWYQQVLGQGPQFIFQYYEKEERGRGNFPDRFSARQFPNYSSELNVNALLLGDSALYLCASSLVLSGGGNQPQHFGDGTRLSIL.

This clonotype was detected many times. Written as DNA, the CDR3 is TGTGCCATCAGTGAGGGTCCGGGGGCAGGAACTGAAGCTTTCTTT. Translation gives CAISEGPGAGTEAFF. The J gene is TRBJ1-1, the V gene TRBV10-3, with D possibly matching TRBD1 (6 bases). CDR1 is ENHRY and CDR2 is SYGVKD in the germline V gene. Trimming took off 2 bases at V and 5 bases at J, with 15 bases between the two ends. This CDR3 spans 15 amino acids.

At least ten counts were recorded for this clonotype. This chain uses TRBV11-2 with TRBJ2-1, with D unresolved. From germline, CDR1 is SGHAT and CDR2 FQNNGV. There are 15 residues in the CDR3. V was pared by 5 bases and J by 0 bases, with 11 bases between. The CDR3, as DNA: TGTGCCAGCAGCAACACTGCCAGCTCCTACAATGAGCAGTTCTTC. It is translated as CASSNTASSYNEQFF. The entire variable domain, with the rest obtained from reference TRBV11-2 and TRBJ2-1, is as follows: EAGVAQSPRYKIIEKRQSVAFWCNPISGHATLYWYQQILGQGPKLLIQFQNNGVVDDSQLPKDRFSAERLKGVDSTLKIQPAKLEDSAVYLCASSNTASSYNEQFFGPGTRLTVL.

This clonotype has a count of ten or more. The J gene is TRBJ1-1, the V gene TRBV6-2 or TRBV6-3; 7 bases agree with TRBD1. CDR3 length: 13 residues. From germline, CDR1 is MNHEY and CDR2 SVGEGT. The V gene end was trimmed by 5 bases and the J gene end by 11 bases; junction bases not matched to a gene: 11. CDR3 region: CASSDRDRSYAFF. CDR3 nucleotides: TGTGCCAGCAGTGACCGGGACAGAAGTTATGCTTTCTTT.

In regard to this clonotype: Since a far larger clone is one base different, this is likely a read error. This chain joins TRBV3-1 and TRBJ2-1, with no clear D. V lost 6 bases and J 10 bases, leaving 16 bases between the germline ends. CDR1 is LGHDT, CDR2 YNNKEL, per germline (reference sequence). This CDR3 contains 13 residues. For the CDR3, the DNA is TGTGCCAGCAGTCCCACGGGCAACTCCGAGCAGTTCTTC. Encoded protein: CASSPTGNSEQFF.

This clonotype has ten or more counts. The rearrangement joins TRBV29-1 to TRBJ1-1; D might be TRBD1 (6 bases). The CDR3 contains 13 residues. The germline V and J ends were trimmed by 3 bases and 5 bases, with 13 bases remaining between them. Germline CDR1 is SQVTM and CDR2 is ANQGSEA. The CDR3: CSVEDSQGTEAFF. CDR3 DNA sequence: TGCAGCGTTGAGGACAGCCAAGGAACTGAAGCTTTCTTT.

This chain connects TRBV11-2 to TRBJ2-5; 13 nucleotides line up with TRBD2. The CDR3 is 19 amino acids. Germline V lookup: CDR1 SGHAT, CDR2 FQNNGV. V shed 4 bases and J 1 base; nucleotides not matched to a gene: 12. The CDR3 region has the DNA TGTGCCAGCAGCTCCACAGTACACGGACTAGCGGGAGTCCAAGAGACCCAGTACTTC. Its translation is CASSSTVHGLAGVQETQYF.

This clonotype was picked up many times. The V and J genes are TRBV6-5 and TRBJ2-2; D gene unclear. V was trimmed by 7 bases and J by 1 base, leaving 10 bases between them. The CDR3 extends over 14 amino acids. Per germline, CDR1 MNHEY and CDR2 SVGAGI. For the CDR3, the DNA is TGTGCCAGCACCCACACAGAGAACACCGGGGAGCTGTTTTTT. Translated: CASTHTENTGELFF.

This clonotype counts as medium-sized. This chain links TRBV5-5 with TRBJ2-6; D possibly corresponds to TRBD1 (5 bases). V dropped 3 bases and J dropped 2 bases, with 9 bases sitting between them. Germline V gene data show CDR1 as SGHKS and CDR2 as YYEKEE (reference sequence). This CDR3 contains 15 residues. CDR3 bases: TGTGCCAGCAGCTCAGGGTTTACTGGGGCCAACGTCCTGACTTTC. It encodes CASSSGFTGANVLTF.

J is TRBJ2-3 and V is TRBV7-8; D call uncertain. Trimming removed 7 bases at V and 1 base at J, with 9 bases between. Germline values: CDR1 SGHVS, CDR2 FQNEAQ. This CDR3 is 13 amino acids long. The CDR3 DNA is TGTGCCAGCAATTCTGCGGGCACAGATACGCAGTATTTT. As protein: CASNSAGTDTQYF.

As to this clonotype: The limits of the CDR3 on the DNA are not certain, so only TCRdb's listed CDR3 is given. The J gene is TRBJ2-7, the V gene TRBV6-5; the listed D gene, TRBD1, was not tested against the DNA. Germline V gives CDR1 MNHEY, CDR2 SVGAGI. The CDR3 adds up to 24 amino acids, both ends counted. The chain's CDR3 is CASTNQTSMYLCASIKGQGYEQYF.

On this clonotype itself: With a much larger clone just one base away, this may be a read error. The rearrangement links TRBV7-3 to TRBJ2-1, with 14 bases matching TRBD2. The CDR3 is made up of 14 amino acids. Germline V gene data show CDR1 as SGHTA and CDR2 as FQGTGA. The CDR3 reads CASSSGLAGGKQIF. The CDR3 DNA reads as TGTGCCAGCAGCTCCGGACTAGCGGGAGGCAAACAGATCTTC.

This clonotype came up many times. J is TRBJ2-1 and V is TRBV5-1; D is unresolved. There are 11 residues in the CDR3. CDR1 and CDR2 (germline): SGHRS, YFSETQ. V was cut by 4 bases and J by 3 bases, with 2 bases left in between. The CDR3 sequence is CASSIYNEQFF. The CDR3 nucleotides read TGCGCCAGCAGCATCTACAATGAGCAGTTCTTC. Using reference TRBV5-1 and TRBJ2-1 for the parts outside the CDR3, the full variable domain is KAGVTQTPRYLIKTRGQQVTLSCSPISGHRSVSWYQQTPGQGLQFLFEYFSETQRNKGNFPGRFSGRQFSNSRSEMNVSTLELGDSALYLCASSIYNEQFFGPGTRLTVL.

This clonotype was found many times. The genes are TRBV30 and TRBJ1-5, with 7 bases matching TRBD1. Germline V CDR1 and CDR2: GTSNPN, SVGIG (reference sequence). J gave up 7 bases and V 4 bases, and 4 bases lay outside the gene matches. The CDR3 is 12 residues long. The CDR3 sequence: CAWNRGVQPQHF. As DNA, the CDR3 is TGTGCCTGGAACAGGGGCGTGCAGCCCCAGCATTTT.

Concerning this clonotype itself: With a far larger clone one base away, a read error is the likely cause. V usage is TRBV27 and J usage is TRBJ2-1; D is perhaps TRBD1 (5 bases). Germline lookup yields CDR1 MNHEY and CDR2 SMNVEV (reference sequence). V was pared by 7 bases and J by 10 bases, with 14 bases between. The CDR3 spans 12 residues. The CDR3: CASTLGRAEQFF. The CDR3 nucleotides read TGTGCCAGCACCCTCGGCAGGGCCGAGCAGTTCTTC.